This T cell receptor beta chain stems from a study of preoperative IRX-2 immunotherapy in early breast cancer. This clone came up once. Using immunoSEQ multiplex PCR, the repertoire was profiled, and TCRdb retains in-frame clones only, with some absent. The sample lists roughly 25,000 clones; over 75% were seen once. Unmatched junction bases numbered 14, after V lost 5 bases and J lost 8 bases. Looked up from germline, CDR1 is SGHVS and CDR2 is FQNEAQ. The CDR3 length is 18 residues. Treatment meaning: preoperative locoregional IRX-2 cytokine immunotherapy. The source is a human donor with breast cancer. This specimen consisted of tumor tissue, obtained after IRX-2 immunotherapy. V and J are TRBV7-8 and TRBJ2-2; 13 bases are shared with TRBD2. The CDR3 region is CASSTTSGGAVMAGELFF. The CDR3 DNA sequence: TGTGCCAGCAGCACCACTAGCGGGGGGGCCGTGATGGCTGGGGAGCTGTTTTTT. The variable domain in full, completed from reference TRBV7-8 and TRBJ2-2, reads GAGVSQSPRYKVAKRGQDVALRCDPISGHVSLFWYQQALGQGPEFLTYFQNEAQLDKSGLPSDRFFAERPEGSVSTLKIQRTQQEDSAVYLCASSTTSGGAVMAGELFFGEGSRLTVL.